Reported below is one T cell receptor (beta chain). This sample stems from a study of blood T cell repertoires in COVID-19. The wider study: The United States, Italy and Spain were the sources of the acute and convalescent COVID-19 samples. T cells, B-cell-depleted T cells, or PBMCs supplied cDNA or gDNA.

In the original analysis: Estimation of nucleated cell counts was performed using reference gene primer amplification. Produced via immunoSEQ multiplex PCR; TCRdb's table is partial and in-frame only. That table furnishes V, J and clone size, whereas the DNA furnished D and trimming. Of around 210,000 clones in the sample, 65% to 90% were seen once. Enrolment of Seattle patients took place during active infection, and they were followed longitudinally. This CDR3 comprises 14 residues. V lost 1 base to trimming and J lost 8 bases, with 9 bases between them. Germline assignment: CDR1 LNHDA and CDR2 SQIVND (reference sequence).

This sequence originates from a man aged 50 to 59 with COVID-19, enrolled during active disease. The rearrangement joins TRBV19 to TRBJ1-6; D remains ambiguous. Material for sequencing was peripheral blood. DNA of the CDR3: TGTGCCAGTAGTATAGCGGGGTACGATTCACCCCTCCACTTT. It translates to CASSIAGYDSPLHF.